These 21 T cell receptor beta chains were sequenced from one sample in a study of tumor-infiltrating lymphocytes in oesophageal squamous cell carcinoma. MiXCR was run by TCRdb on the PCR reads, yielding one entry per CDR3 protein. Of more than 15,000 distinct CDR3 sequences in the sample, around 45% were seen once. The sequenced sample consisted of normal esophageal tissue next to the tumor. The source of these receptors is a female donor with esophageal squamous cell carcinoma.

This clonotype was detected only a few times. The V call is TRBV7-2, the J call TRBJ2-4; 11 positions agree with TRBD1. The tail of the sequence fits TRBJ2-1 better, so the J call may be wrong. The CDR3 totals 15 residues. CDR1 is SGHTA, CDR2 FQGNSA, per germline. The CDR3 here is CASRPGTGGGNEQFF. CDR3 DNA sequence: TGTGCCAGCAGACCCGGGACAGGGGGGGGAAATGAGCAGTTCTTC.

The gene calls are TRBV7-6 and TRBJ2-3, with 15 bases matching TRBD2. CDR3 length: 16 residues. Unmatched junction bases numbered 5, after V lost 5 bases and J lost 5 bases. Germline values: CDR1 SGHVS, CDR2 FNYEAQ. Written as DNA, the CDR3 is TGTGCCAGCAGCGATGGACTAGCGGGAGGGCAAGATACGCAGTATTTT. Residues: CASSDGLAGGQDTQYF.

CDR3 DNA sequence: TGTGCCAGCAGCGGAGGAGCGGAAGGAGAGACCCAGTACTTC. Amino acids: CASSGGAEGETQYF. J is TRBJ2-4 and V is TRBV7-9; D might be TRBD2 (5 bases). The DNA end is more similar to TRBJ2-5, so the J call may be wrong. The CDR3 is 14 amino acids. The V gene's germline CDR1 is SEHNR and CDR2 FQNEAQ (reference sequence).

This chain uses TRBV15 with TRBJ1-6; no firm D call. V was clipped by 0 bases and J by 7 bases, with 7 bases between them. The CDR3 length is 14 residues. Germline lookup yields CDR1 LNHNV and CDR2 YYDKDF (reference sequence). The CDR3 protein is CATSRDGMNSPLHF. The CDR3 bases are TGTGCCACCAGCAGAGATGGGATGAATTCACCCCTCCACTTT.

The rearrangement uses TRBV7-2 and TRBJ2-1; the match to TRBD2 covers 14 bases. This CDR3 comprises 19 residues. CDR1 SGHTA and CDR2 FQGNSA come from the germline V gene. The J segment lost 0 bases and the V segment lost 5 bases, leaving 9 bases of the junction unmatched. Here the CDR3 reads CASSRLAGGPLSSYNEQFF. CDR3 sequence (DNA): TGTGCCAGCAGCCGACTAGCGGGAGGGCCCCTAAGCTCCTACAATGAGCAGTTCTTC. The full variable domain, its missing parts supplied by reference TRBV7-2 and TRBJ2-1, is GAGVSQSPSNKVTEKGKDVELRCDPISGHTALYWYRQSLGQGLEFLIYFQGNSAPDKSGLPSDRFSAERTGGSVSTLTIQRTQQEDSAVYLCASSRLAGGPLSSYNEQFFGPGTRLTVL.

The chain couples TRBV7-9 to TRBJ1-2; D remains unclear. Per germline, CDR1 SEHNR and CDR2 FQNEAQ (reference sequence). V was cut by 6 bases and J by 3 bases, with 17 bases left in between. The CDR3 is made up of 15 amino acids. CDR3 protein: CASRISNLPHYGYTF. CDR3 in DNA: TGTGCCAGCAGGATATCCAATTTACCCCACTATGGCTACACCTTC.

This clonotype has at least ten counts. V and J are TRBV12-3 or TRBV12-4 and TRBJ1-3, with D perhaps matching TRBD1 (5 bases). There are 14 residues in the CDR3. Trimming removed 3 bases from V and 4 bases from J, with 10 bases in between. The CDR3 reads CASSFSGLGNTIYF. DNA of the CDR3: TGTGCCAGCAGTTTCTCAGGGCTCGGAAACACCATATATTTT.

This clonotype is large (0.1 to 1%) within its sample. The chain joins TRBV7-3 to TRBJ2-1; a weak D match, TRBD2 (6 bases). V was shortened by 4 bases and J by 5 bases, with 15 bases between the two germline ends. Per germline, CDR1 SGHTA and CDR2 FQGTGA. This CDR3 has 15 residues. The CDR3 sequence is CASSSGRDLHNEQFF. DNA of the CDR3: TGTGCCAGCAGCTCCGGGCGGGACCTACACAATGAGCAGTTCTTC.

This rearrangement joins TRBV2 to TRBJ2-4, with 7 bases lining up with TRBD2. V lost 8 bases and J lost 2; bases outside the gene matches: 6. Germline lookup yields CDR1 SNHLY and CDR2 FYNNEI. The CDR3 consists of 14 residues. The CDR3 here is CASHRGGSKNIQYF. The CDR3 nucleotides are TGTGCCAGCCATAGGGGAGGGTCCAAAAACATTCAGTACTTC.

This clonotype was seen repeatedly, ten times or more. The chain carries TRBV4-1 and TRBJ2-3; D may be TRBD2 (5 bases). The CDR3 length is 18 residues. Germline-derived CDR1 and CDR2 are MGHRA and YSYEKL. V was pared by 3 bases and J by 2 bases, with 21 bases between. CDR3 sequence: CASSQKPPDFTYTDTQYF. The CDR3 region has the DNA TGCGCCAGCAGCCAGAAGCCCCCGGACTTCACCTACACAGATACGCAGTATTTT.

The chain couples TRBV7-3 to TRBJ2-7, with unresolved D. The DNA end lines up better with TRBJ2-1; the J call may be wrong. The CDR3 has 14 residues. CDR1 SGHTA and CDR2 FQGTGA come from the germline V gene. CDR3 protein: CASSLYRAHNEQFF. CDR3 sequence (DNA): TGTGCCAGCAGCTTATACAGAGCACACAATGAGCAGTTCTTC.

The V call is TRBV7-6, the J call TRBJ2-3; possibly TRBD2 for D (6 bases). The V end was cut by 6 bases, the J end by 2 bases, with 18 bases between. Per the germline V gene, CDR1 is SGHVS and CDR2 is FNYEAQ. The CDR3 covers 16 residues. DNA of the CDR3: TGTGCCAGCAGGCCTAATCCGGGACTCTACACAGATACGCAGTATTTT. As protein: CASRPNPGLYTDTQYF. The whole variable domain, filled in from reference TRBV7-6 and TRBJ2-3, reads GAGVSQSPRYKVTKRGQDVALRCDPISGHVSLYWYRQALGQGPEFLTYFNYEAQQDKSGLPNDRFSAERPEGSISTLTIQRTEQRDSAMYRCASRPNPGLYTDTQYFGPGTRLTVL.

This clonotype was seen many times. This sequence may be a read error, since a much larger clone differs from it by one base. The chain joins TRBV7-3 to TRBJ2-1, with D possibly being TRBD2 (5 bases). The CDR3 contains 13 residues. CDR1 is SGHTA, CDR2 FQGTGA, per germline. The germline V and J ends were trimmed by 2 bases and 10 bases, with 12 bases remaining between them. In nucleotides, the CDR3 is TGTGCCAGCAGCTTAGGTACGGGGTACGAGCAGTTCTTC. The encoded protein is CASSLGTGYEQFF.

The chain employs TRBV6-1 and TRBJ2-1, with 13 bases that match TRBD2. V dropped 6 bases and J dropped 5; count of bases not matched to a gene: 7. The CDR3 runs to 16 residues. Germline CDR1 MNHNS, CDR2 SASEGT. The CDR3 DNA reads as TGTGCCAGCAGATGGCCGGGACTAGCGGGGAACAATGAGCAGTTCTTC. Its translation is CASRWPGLAGNNEQFF.

CDR3 nucleotide sequence: TGTGCCAGTAGTAGTCGTGGAAGCTCCTATAATTCACCCCTCCACTTT. Its translation: CASSSRGSSYNSPLHF. The chain carries TRBV19 and TRBJ1-6; D gene unclear. The CDR3 runs 16 residues. Germline CDR1 LNHDA, CDR2 SQIVND (reference sequence). Between the trimmed V and J ends, which lost 4 bases and 0 bases, there was a span of 10 bases.

This clonotype was seen many times. The J gene is TRBJ1-1, the V gene TRBV7-9, with D tentatively TRBD1 (5 bases). CDR3 length: 16 amino acids. V was pared by 5 bases and J by 4 bases, with 20 bases between. The germline V gene encodes CDR1 SEHNR and CDR2 FQNEAQ (reference sequence). CDR3 loop: CASSPYGRGGGTEAFF. For the CDR3, the DNA is TGTGCCAGCAGCCCATACGGGAGGGGTGGAGGCACTGAAGCTTTCTTT.

In its sample, this clonotype was seen a few times. It may be a read error: a sequence one base away is much more abundant. The rearrangement uses TRBV14 and TRBJ2-7, with D maybe TRBD2 (6 bases). Trimming stripped 3 bases from V and 7 bases from J, with 7 bases between. CDR1 is SGHDN and CDR2 is FVKESK in the germline V gene. The CDR3 is made up of 11 amino acids. CDR3 DNA: TGTGCCAGCAGCCACGGGAGTGAGCAGTACTTC. It specifies CASSHGSEQYF.

This sequence joins TRBV7-8 and TRBJ2-5; D possibly corresponds to TRBD2 (6 bases). Trimming pared 8 bases from V and 11 bases from J, leaving 30 bases between. The CDR3 totals 16 residues. Germline CDR1 is SGHVS and CDR2 is FQNEAQ. CDR3 sequence reads: CASSATAGGRYNEQYF. The CDR3 bases are TGTGCCAGCTCCGCGACAGCCGGAGGGCGATACAATGAGCAGTACTTC.

This chain uses TRBV6-1 with TRBJ2-7; D not certain. With the DNA end fitting TRBJ2-1 better, the J assignment may be wrong. Germline loops: CDR1 MNHNS, CDR2 SASEGT. The CDR3 is made up of 11 amino acids. The CDR3 region is CASSEYWEQFF. CDR3 coding DNA: TGTGCCAGCAGTGAATATTGGGAGCAGTTCTTC.

About this clonotype: One end of the junction is discordant with germline, which a read error may explain. This chain joins TRBV7-6 and TRBJ2-4; no definite D call. TRBJ2-5 matches the DNA end more closely, so the J call is doubtful. CDR1 and CDR2 (germline): SGHVS, FNYEAQ. This CDR3 has 13 residues. The CDR3 reads CASSLLAWETQYF. CDR3 bases: TGTGCTAGCAGCTTATTAGCCTGGGAGACCCAGTACTTC.

Note on this clonotype: Its ends do not fully match the called genes, so a read error is possible. The chain has TRBV27 and TRBJ2-5, with 7 bases matching TRBD2. From germline, CDR1 is MNHEY and CDR2 SMNVEV (reference sequence). CDR3 length: 15 amino acids. The CDR3 sequence is CASSPNTLAAPGGFF. CDR3 coding DNA: TGTGCCAGCAGTCCGAACACCCTAGCGGCCCCCGGGGGGTTCTTC.